This paragraph reports one TCR beta chain. Its matching antigen is unknown. The source of the sample is a study of CD4 T cells in relation to SARS-CoV-2 and coronaviruses. Study-wide background: The negative reference was HIV-1 Nef peptide pool or peptide-free culture.

Assay used: immunoSEQ multiplex PCR; TCRdb lists only in-frame clones, some missing. The table records tens of thousands of clones, 60% to 85% of them present only once. Before the COVID-19 pandemic, during about 2010-2018, CD4+ T cells were taken from unexposed donors. After approximately ten days of culture, CD4+ T cells were isolated. The receptor comes from a human donor in good health. The sample was CD4+ T cells from PBMCs, cultured in vitro.

CDR3 sequence: CASSSRDRDEQFF. The CDR3, as DNA: TGTGCCAGCAGCTCAAGGGACAGGGATGAGCAGTTCTTC. J is TRBJ2-1 and V is TRBV7-7, with 9 nucleotides matching TRBD1. Losses at the gene ends were 4 bases for V and 8 bases for J; bases not matched to a gene: 3. This CDR3 has 13 residues. CDR1 is SSHAT, CDR2 FNYEAQ, per germline (reference sequence).